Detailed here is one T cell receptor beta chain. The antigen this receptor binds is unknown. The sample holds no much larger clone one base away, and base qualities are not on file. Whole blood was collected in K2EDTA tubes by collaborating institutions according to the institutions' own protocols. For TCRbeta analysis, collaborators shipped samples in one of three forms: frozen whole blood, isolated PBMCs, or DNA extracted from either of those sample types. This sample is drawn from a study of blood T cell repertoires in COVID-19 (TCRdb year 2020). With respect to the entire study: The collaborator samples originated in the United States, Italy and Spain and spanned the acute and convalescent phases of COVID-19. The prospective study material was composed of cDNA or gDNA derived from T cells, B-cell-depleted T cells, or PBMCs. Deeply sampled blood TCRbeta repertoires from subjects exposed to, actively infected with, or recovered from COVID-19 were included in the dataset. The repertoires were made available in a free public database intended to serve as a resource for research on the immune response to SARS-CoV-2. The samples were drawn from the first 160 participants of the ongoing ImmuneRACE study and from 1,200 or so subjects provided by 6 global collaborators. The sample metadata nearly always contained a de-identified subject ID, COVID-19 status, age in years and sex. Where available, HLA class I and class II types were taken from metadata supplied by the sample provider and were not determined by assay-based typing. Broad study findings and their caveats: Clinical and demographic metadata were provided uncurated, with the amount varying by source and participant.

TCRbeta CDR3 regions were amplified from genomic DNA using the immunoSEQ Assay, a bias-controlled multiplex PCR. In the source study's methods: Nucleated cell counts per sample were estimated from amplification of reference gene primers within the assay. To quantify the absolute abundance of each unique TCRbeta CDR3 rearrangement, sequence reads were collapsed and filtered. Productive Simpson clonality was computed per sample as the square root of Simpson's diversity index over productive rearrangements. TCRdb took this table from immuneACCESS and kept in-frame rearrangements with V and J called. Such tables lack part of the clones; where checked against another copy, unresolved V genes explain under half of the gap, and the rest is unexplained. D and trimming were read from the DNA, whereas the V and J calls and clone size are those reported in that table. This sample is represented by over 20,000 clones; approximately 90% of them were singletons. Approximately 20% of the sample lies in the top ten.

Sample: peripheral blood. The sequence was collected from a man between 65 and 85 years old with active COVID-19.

The DNA sequence is as follows: TGTGCCAGCAGCAGGACAGGGGAAAGCACAGATACGCAGTATTTT. This translates into CASSRTGESTDTQYF. This receptor chain uses TRBV6-5 and TRBJ2-3, with 9 bases in between that match TRBD1. Trimming leaves V shorter by 6 bases and J shorter by 0 bases, with the junction holding 4 bases beyond the gene matches. From a lookup of the germline V gene, CDR1 and CDR2 are MNHEY and SVGAGI. CDR3 length: 15 amino acids, cysteine to phenylalanine. The only DNA kept is the CDR3, 45 bases in frame from the first base.